What follows is one T cell receptor beta chain and its context. This sample is drawn from a study of blood T cell repertoires in COVID-19. About the study: Sources were T cells, B-cell-depleted T cells, or PBMCs; the material itself was cDNA or gDNA.

The protocol was immunoSEQ multiplex PCR, while the TCRdb copy is restricted to in-frame clones and leaves out a portion. The sample records about 400,000 clones, less than 90% being singletons. The source of this sequence is a woman aged 55-69 years with COVID-19, enrolled during active disease. The sample was peripheral blood.

Here the CDR3 DNA reads TGTGCCAGCAGCAGACTAGACCCTGTAGAAGGAGTCGGGGAGCTGTTTTTT. It codes for CASSRLDPVEGVGELFF. The rearrangement links TRBV21-1 to TRBJ2-2; no DNA check was done on the table's D call, TRBD2. TRBV21-1 is a pseudogene. The CDR3 runs 17 residues.